A single sample gave rise to the 9 T cell receptor beta chains below, sequenced in a study of CD8 T cells in ankylosing spondylitis. TCRdb reanalysed the 5' RACE reads using MiXCR and keeps one entry per CDR3 protein. The sample includes approximately 240,000 distinct CDR3 sequences, roughly a quarter seen only once; the top ten take 0.5% to 0.65%. The sequencing input was blood, either unsorted or a sorted T cell fraction (not recorded which). The receptor source for this set is a male donor with ankylosing spondylitis or in good health (not recorded which).

The rearrangement links TRBV15 to TRBJ2-5; D is uncertain. This CDR3 comprises 12 residues. V gave up 0 bases and J gave up 7 bases, with 6 bases separating them. Germline values: CDR1 LNHNV, CDR2 YYDKDF (reference sequence). The CDR3 region has the DNA TGTGCCACCAGCAGAGATTCAGGGACCCAGTACTTC. Encoded protein: CATSRDSGTQYF. Complete variable domain (other parts from reference TRBV15 and TRBJ2-5): DAMVIQNPRYQVTQFGKPVTLSCSQTLNHNVMYWYQQKSSQAPKLLFHYYDKDFNNEADTPDNFQSRRPNTSFCFLDIRSPGLGDTAMYLCATSRDSGTQYFGPGTRLLVL.

This clonotype was detected only a few times. The DNA of the CDR3 is TGTGCCAGCAGCCAAGACAGGGAGGCTGGGGCCAACGTCCTGACTTTC. This sequence encodes CASSQDREAGANVLTF. This rearrangement joins TRBV3-1 to TRBJ2-6; D might be TRBD2 (6 bases). CDR1 and CDR2 from the germline V gene are LGHDT and YNNKEL (reference sequence). This CDR3 has 16 residues. Trimming removed 0 bases at V and 2 bases at J, with 8 bases between.

This clonotype came up many times. J is TRBJ1-2 and V is TRBV6-5; no definite D call. This CDR3 is 16 amino acids long. Germline V gene lookup returns CDR1 MNHEY and CDR2 SVGAGI. Trimming left V 0 bases short and J 0 bases short, with 11 bases between. In DNA, the CDR3 is TGTGCCAGCAGTTACTCGAGGGCAGTAACTAACTATGGCTACACCTTC. It codes for CASSYSRAVTNYGYTF.

This clonotype was counted ten times or more. J is TRBJ2-7 and V is TRBV12-3 or TRBV12-4, with 7 nucleotides matching TRBD1. This CDR3 contains 15 residues. Trimming removed 6 bases from V and 0 bases from J; junction bases left unmatched: 8. This CDR3 is CASSFRTGDSYEQYF. CDR3 sequence (DNA): TGTGCCAGCAGCTTCAGGACAGGCGACTCCTACGAGCAGTACTTC.

This clonotype was detected many times. The chain recombines TRBV20-1 with TRBJ2-2; a possible D gene is TRBD1 (5 bases). Between the trimmed V and J ends, which lost 0 bases and 1 base, there was a span of 9 bases. Germline V gene data show CDR1 as DFQATT and CDR2 as SNEGSKA (reference sequence). The CDR3 length is 15 residues. The CDR3 sequence: CSARDSTGNTGELFF. The DNA for the CDR3 is TGCAGTGCTAGAGATAGCACAGGGAACACCGGGGAGCTGTTTTTT.

The chain has TRBV6-1 and TRBJ1-5; a possible D gene is TRBD1 (6 bases). This CDR3 comprises 18 residues. The ends were cut back, 3 bases at V and 0 bases at J, with 18 bases in the middle. Germline V gene sequence: CDR1 MNHNS, CDR2 SASEGT. CDR3 in amino acids: CASSEGQGSGLSNQPQHF. The DNA of the CDR3 is TGTGCCAGCAGTGAGGGCCAGGGGAGCGGACTTAGCAATCAGCCCCAGCATTTT.

This clonotype was seen only a few times. The chain recombines TRBV12-3 or TRBV12-4 with TRBJ2-3, with a weak D call TRBD1 (5 bases). The V and J ends lost 5 bases and 1 base respectively, with 13 bases between them. The CDR3 is made up of 15 amino acids. In DNA, the CDR3 is TGTGCCAGCAGTATACCAGGGAAGGGCACAGATACGCAGTATTTT. Amino acids: CASSIPGKGTDTQYF.

Only a few counts were recorded for this clonotype. The chain employs TRBV29-1 and TRBJ1-1; D call uncertain. The CDR3 loop spans 13 amino acids. Trimming shortened V by 4 bases and J by 7 bases, and 16 bases separated the two germline ends. The germline V gene encodes CDR1 SQVTM and CDR2 ANQGSEA. CDR3 sequence reads: CSVVGRGLGEAFF. The CDR3 DNA is TGCAGCGTTGTTGGACGGGGATTGGGTGAAGCTTTCTTT.

This clonotype occurred many times. The chain employs TRBV20-1 and TRBJ1-5; D unresolved. The CDR3 is made up of 14 amino acids. V lost 0 bases and J lost 7, with 13 bases in between. The germline V gene encodes CDR1 DFQATT and CDR2 SNEGSKA (reference sequence). CDR3 in amino acids: CSARDTRSWQPQHF. DNA for the CDR3: TGCAGTGCTAGAGATACACGGTCGTGGCAGCCCCAGCATTTT.